The sequence of this TCR beta chain was determined in a study of blood T cell repertoires in COVID-19. Study-level information: Material from acute and convalescent COVID-19 was sourced from the United States, Italy and Spain. Sample material is recorded as cDNA or gDNA derived from T cells, B-cell-depleted T cells, or PBMCs.

The CDR3 contains 14 residues. Germline V gene sequence: CDR1 SGHAT, CDR2 FQNNGV. The V gene lost 4 bases and the J gene lost 7 bases, with 13 bases spanning the gap. Per the original methods: Estimates of nucleated cell counts were drawn from the amplification of reference gene primers. Produced via immunoSEQ multiplex PCR; TCRdb's table is partial and in-frame only. V and J calls and clone size are copied from that table; D and trimming were computed from the DNA. The sample lists roughly 100,000 clones, around nine tenths occurring once. The chain combines TRBV11-2 with TRBJ2-2; possible D gene TRBD2, 5 bases. The source material was peripheral blood. The sequence was obtained from a man between 50 and 59 years old with active COVID-19. CDR3 protein: CASSSREQVGELFF. CDR3 nucleotide sequence: TGTGCCAGCAGCTCTAGGGAGCAAGTCGGGGAGCTGTTTTTT.